The present T cell receptor beta chain was sequenced within a study of CD8 T cells in ankylosing spondylitis. This clonotype was counted only a few times. Its antigen remains unidentified. General observations from the study: Seemingly characteristic of ankylosing spondylitis blood was a TCR beta motif consisting of under 10 highly homologous variants. Several of the motif variants were reported before in synovial fluid and blood from reactive arthritis.

TCRdb reprocessed the 5' RACE reads with MiXCR, giving one entry per CDR3 protein. The data show 700,000 or so distinct CDR3 sequences, around 20% seen once. Germline lookup yields CDR1 PRHDT and CDR2 FYEKMQ (reference sequence). V shed 5 bases, J shed 10 bases, and the junction held 10 bases outside the gene matches. This CDR3 spans 15 amino acids. The clonotype was recovered from a male donor with ankylosing spondylitis. The sample was blood, either unsorted or a sorted T cell fraction (not recorded which). The rearrangement links TRBV13 to TRBJ1-6; TRBD1 matches at 8 bases. The CDR3 sequence is CASSPGQGVGSPLHF. The CDR3, as DNA: TGTGCCAGCAGCCCCGGACAGGGAGTAGGGTCACCCCTCCACTTT.